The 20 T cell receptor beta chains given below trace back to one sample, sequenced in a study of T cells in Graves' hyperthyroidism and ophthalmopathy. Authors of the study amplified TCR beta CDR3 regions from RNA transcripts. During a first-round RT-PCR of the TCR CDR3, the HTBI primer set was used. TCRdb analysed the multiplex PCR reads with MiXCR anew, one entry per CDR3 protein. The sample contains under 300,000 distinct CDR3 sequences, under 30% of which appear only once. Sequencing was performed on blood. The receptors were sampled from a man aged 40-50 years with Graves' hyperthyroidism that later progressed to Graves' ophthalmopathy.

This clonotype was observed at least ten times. In DNA form, the CDR3 reads TGTGCCAGCAGTGGGGGGGACGTCCTCCGACCCCAGCATTTT. Protein product: CASSGGDVLRPQHF. V usage is TRBV28 and J usage is TRBJ1-5; maybe TRBD1 (5 bases). The CDR3 has 14 residues. The germline V and J ends were trimmed by 5 bases and 10 bases, with 18 bases remaining between them. Germline CDR1 is MDHEN and CDR2 is SYDVKM.

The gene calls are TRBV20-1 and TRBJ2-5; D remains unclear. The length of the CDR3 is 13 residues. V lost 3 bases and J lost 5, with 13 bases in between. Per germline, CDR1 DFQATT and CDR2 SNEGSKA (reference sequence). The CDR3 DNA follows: TGCAGTGCTAGGGACGCCCAGAGGGAGACCCAGTACTTC. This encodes CSARDAQRETQYF.

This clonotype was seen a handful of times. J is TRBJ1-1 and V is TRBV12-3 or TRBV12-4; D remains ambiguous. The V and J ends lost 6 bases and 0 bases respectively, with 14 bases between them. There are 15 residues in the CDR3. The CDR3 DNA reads TGTGCCAGCAGCCGATCGTGGGGAATGAACACTGAAGCTTTCTTT. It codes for CASSRSWGMNTEAFF.

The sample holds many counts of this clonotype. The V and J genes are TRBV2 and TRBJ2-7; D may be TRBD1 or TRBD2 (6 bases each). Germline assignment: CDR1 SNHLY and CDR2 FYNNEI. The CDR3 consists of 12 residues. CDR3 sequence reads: CAGGGVPHEQYF. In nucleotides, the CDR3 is TGTGCTGGAGGGGGAGTCCCCCACGAGCAGTACTTC.

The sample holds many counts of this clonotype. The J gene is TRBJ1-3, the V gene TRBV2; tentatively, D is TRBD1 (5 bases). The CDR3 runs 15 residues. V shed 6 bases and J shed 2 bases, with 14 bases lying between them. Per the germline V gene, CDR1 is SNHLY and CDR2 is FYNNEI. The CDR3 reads CASSSGTTTGNTIYF. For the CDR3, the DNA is TGTGCCAGCAGCTCCGGGACGACGACTGGAAACACCATATATTTT.

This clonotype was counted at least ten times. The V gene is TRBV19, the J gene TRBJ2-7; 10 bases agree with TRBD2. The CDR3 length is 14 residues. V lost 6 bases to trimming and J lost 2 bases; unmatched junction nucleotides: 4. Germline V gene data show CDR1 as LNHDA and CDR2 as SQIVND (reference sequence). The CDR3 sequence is CASSTGTSAYEQYF. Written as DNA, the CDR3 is TGTGCCAGTAGCACCGGGACTAGCGCCTACGAGCAGTACTTC.

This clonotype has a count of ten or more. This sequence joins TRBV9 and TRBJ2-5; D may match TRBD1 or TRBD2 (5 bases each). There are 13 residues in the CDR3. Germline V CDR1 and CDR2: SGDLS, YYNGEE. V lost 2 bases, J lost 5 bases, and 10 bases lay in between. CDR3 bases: TGTGCCAGCAGCGTTCTCGAGGGGGAGACCCAGTACTTC. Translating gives CASSVLEGETQYF.

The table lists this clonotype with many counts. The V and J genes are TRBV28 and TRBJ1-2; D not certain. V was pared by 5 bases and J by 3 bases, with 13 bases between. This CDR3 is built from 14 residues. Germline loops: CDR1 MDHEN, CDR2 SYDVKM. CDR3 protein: CASSLLTDDYGYTF. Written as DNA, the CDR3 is TGTGCCAGCAGTCTCCTCACAGATGACTATGGCTACACCTTC.

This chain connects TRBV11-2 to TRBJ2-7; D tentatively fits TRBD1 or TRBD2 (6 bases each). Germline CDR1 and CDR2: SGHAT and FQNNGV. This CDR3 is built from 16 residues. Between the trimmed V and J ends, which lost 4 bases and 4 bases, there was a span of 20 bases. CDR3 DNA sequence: TGTGCCAGCAGCTCCACTGGGGAAACAGGGACTTACGAGCAGTACTTC. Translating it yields CASSSTGETGTYEQYF.

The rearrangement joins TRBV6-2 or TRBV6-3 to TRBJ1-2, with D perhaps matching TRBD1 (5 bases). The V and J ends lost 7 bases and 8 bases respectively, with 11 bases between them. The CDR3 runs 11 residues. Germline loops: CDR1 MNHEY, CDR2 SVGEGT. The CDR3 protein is CASNQGGGYTF. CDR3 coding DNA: TGTGCCAGCAACCAGGGCGGGGGCTACACCTTC.

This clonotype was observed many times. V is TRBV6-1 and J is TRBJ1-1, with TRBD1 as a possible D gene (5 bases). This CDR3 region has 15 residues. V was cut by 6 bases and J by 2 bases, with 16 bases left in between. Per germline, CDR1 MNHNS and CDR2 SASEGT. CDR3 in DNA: TGTGCCAGCAGCCTCAATTGGGGGATCAACACTGAAGCTTTCTTT. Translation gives CASSLNWGINTEAFF.

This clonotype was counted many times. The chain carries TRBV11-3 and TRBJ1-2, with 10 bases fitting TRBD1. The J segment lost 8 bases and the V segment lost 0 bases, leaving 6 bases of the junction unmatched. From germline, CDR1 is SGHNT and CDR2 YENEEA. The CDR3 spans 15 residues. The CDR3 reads CASSLEGQGREGYTF. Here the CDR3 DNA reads TGTGCCAGCAGCTTAGAGGGACAGGGGCGTGAAGGCTACACCTTC.

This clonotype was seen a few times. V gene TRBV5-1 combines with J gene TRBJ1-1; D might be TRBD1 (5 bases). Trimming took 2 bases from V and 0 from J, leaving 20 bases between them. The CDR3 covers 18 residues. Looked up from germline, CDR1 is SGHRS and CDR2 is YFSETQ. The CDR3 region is CASSLGAFSTPMNTEAFF. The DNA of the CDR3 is TGCGCCAGCAGCTTAGGGGCCTTCTCAACACCCATGAACACTGAAGCTTTCTTT.

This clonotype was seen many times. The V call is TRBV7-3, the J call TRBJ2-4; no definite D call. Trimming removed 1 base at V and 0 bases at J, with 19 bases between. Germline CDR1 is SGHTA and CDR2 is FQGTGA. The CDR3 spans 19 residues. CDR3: CASSLIKIGRLPAKNIQYF. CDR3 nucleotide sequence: TGTGCCAGCAGCTTAATAAAGATTGGTCGCCTTCCAGCCAAAAACATTCAGTACTTC.

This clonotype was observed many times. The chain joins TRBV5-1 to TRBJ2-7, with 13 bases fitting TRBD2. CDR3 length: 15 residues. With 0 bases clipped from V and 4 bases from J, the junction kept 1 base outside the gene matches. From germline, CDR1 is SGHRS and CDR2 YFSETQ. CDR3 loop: CASSLGTSGSYEQYF. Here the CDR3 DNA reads TGCGCCAGCAGCTTGGGGACTAGCGGGAGTTACGAGCAGTACTTC.

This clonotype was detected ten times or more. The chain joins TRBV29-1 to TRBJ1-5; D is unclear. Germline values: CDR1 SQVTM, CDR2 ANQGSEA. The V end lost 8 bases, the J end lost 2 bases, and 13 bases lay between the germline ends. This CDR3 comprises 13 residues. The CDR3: CSIREGGNQPQHF. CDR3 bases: TGCAGCATAAGGGAGGGCGGCAATCAGCCCCAGCATTTT.

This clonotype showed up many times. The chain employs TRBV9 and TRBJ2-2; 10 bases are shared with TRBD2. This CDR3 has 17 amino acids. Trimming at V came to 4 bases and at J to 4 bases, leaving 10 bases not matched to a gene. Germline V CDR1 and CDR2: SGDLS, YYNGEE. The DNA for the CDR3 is TGTGCCAGCAGCCACCCAGCGGGAGGGGACGGCACCGGGGAGCTGTTTTTT. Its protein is CASSHPAGGDGTGELFF.

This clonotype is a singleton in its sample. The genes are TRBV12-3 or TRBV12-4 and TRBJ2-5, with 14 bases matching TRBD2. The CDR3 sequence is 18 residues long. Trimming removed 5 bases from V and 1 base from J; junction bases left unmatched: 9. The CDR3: CASSLGLAGDRGQETQYF. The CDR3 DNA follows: TGTGCCAGCAGTCTGGGACTAGCGGGAGATCGGGGCCAAGAGACCCAGTACTTC.

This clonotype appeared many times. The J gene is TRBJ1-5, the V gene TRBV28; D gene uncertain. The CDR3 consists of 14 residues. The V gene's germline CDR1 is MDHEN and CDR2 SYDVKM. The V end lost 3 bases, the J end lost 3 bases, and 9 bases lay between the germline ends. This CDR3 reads CASSFAGINQPQHF. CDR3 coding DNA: TGTGCCAGCAGTTTCGCAGGAATCAATCAGCCCCAGCATTTT. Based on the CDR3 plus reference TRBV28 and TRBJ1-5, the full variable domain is DVKVTQSSRYLVKRTGEKVFLECVQDMDHENMFWYRQDPGLGLRLIYFSYDVKMKEKGDIPEGYSVSREKKERFSLILESASTNQTSMYLCASSFAGINQPQHFGDGTRLSIL.

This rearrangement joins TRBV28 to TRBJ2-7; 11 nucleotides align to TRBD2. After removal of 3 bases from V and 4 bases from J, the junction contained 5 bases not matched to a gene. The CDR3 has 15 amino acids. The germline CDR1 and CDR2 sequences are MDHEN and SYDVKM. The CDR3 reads CASSFRLAGRYEQYF. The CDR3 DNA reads TGTGCCAGCAGTTTTCGACTAGCGGGACGGTACGAGCAGTACTTC.